Sequencing of this T cell receptor (beta chain) was carried out in a study of cytomegalovirus exposure and HLA in healthy donors. Study details: Prior work identified roughly 120 million unique TCR beta sequences in roughly 180 million T cells. Regarding the study as a whole: Other equally common chains were less clonally expanded than HLA-associated TCR beta chains, a later analysis showed. For most subjects, TCR beta sequences were reported to predict HLA-A and HLA-B alleles with accuracy. Immune exposure information available was restricted to CMV serostatus.

PCR involved 60 Vbeta and 13 Jbeta primers. Clones were sequenced by immunoSEQ multiplex PCR, and TCRdb holds only the in-frame ones, with some missing. The sample contains a few hundred thousand clones, roughly 91% of which appear only once. The V gene end was trimmed by 7 bases and the J gene end by 0 bases; junction bases not matched to a gene: 3. Looked up from germline, CDR1 is SNHLY and CDR2 is FYNNEI. This CDR3 has 15 residues. Turning to this clone: The antigen is undetermined.

The sequence derives from a girl aged 2 to 10 in good health and CMV-seronegative. The sequenced material came from PBMCs. The V gene is TRBV2, the J gene TRBJ2-3, with 11 bases that match TRBD2. The CDR3 spells CASTRLAGSTDTQYF. CDR3 bases: TGTGCCAGCACCCGACTAGCGGGAAGCACAGATACGCAGTATTTT.